This TCR beta chain was observed in a study of blood T cells in healthy people across ages. Germline CDR1 and CDR2: SGHAT and FQNNGV. V dropped 1 base and J dropped 5 bases, with 13 bases sitting between them. The CDR3 contains 15 residues. This clonotype has just a few counts. A J-beta primer mix and a sample-barcoded 5' primer were used in a second PCR of roughly 6 to 12 cycles. MiXCR, run by TCRdb on the 5' RACE reads, gives a single entry per CDR3 protein. The sample consists of 720,000 or so distinct CDR3 sequences, approximately 40% of them appearing once. Total RNA, at least 6 micrograms per sample, came from PBMCs.

The clonotype originates from a man at least 80 years old in good health. The sample consisted of blood. The chain combines TRBV11-2 with TRBJ2-3; tentative D call: TRBD1 (5 bases). As DNA, the CDR3 is TGTGCCAGCAGCTTAGGCAGGGTTAGTGGAGATACGCAGTATTTT. It encodes CASSLGRVSGDTQYF. Drawing the rest from reference TRBV11-2 and TRBJ2-3, the complete variable domain is EAGVAQSPRYKIIEKRQSVAFWCNPISGHATLYWYQQILGQGPKLLIQFQNNGVVDDSQLPKDRFSAERLKGVDSTLKIQPAKLEDSAVYLCASSLGRVSGDTQYFGPGTRLTVL.